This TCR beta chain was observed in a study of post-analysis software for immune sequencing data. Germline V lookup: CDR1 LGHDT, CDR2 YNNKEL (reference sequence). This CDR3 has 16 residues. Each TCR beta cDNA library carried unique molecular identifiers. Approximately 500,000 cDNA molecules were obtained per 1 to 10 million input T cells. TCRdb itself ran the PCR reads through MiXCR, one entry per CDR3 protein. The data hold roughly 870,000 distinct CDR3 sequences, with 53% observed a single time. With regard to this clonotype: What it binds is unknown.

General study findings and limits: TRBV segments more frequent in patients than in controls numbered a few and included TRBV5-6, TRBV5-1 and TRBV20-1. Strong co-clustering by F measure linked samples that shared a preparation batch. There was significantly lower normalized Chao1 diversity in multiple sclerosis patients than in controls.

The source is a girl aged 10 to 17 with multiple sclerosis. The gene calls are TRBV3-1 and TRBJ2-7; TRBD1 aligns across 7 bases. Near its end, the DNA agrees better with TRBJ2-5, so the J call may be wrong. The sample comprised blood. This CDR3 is CASSRRATGLGETQYF. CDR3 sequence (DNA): TGTGCCAGCAGCCGCAGAGCGACAGGGCTTGGAGAGACCCAGTACTTC.